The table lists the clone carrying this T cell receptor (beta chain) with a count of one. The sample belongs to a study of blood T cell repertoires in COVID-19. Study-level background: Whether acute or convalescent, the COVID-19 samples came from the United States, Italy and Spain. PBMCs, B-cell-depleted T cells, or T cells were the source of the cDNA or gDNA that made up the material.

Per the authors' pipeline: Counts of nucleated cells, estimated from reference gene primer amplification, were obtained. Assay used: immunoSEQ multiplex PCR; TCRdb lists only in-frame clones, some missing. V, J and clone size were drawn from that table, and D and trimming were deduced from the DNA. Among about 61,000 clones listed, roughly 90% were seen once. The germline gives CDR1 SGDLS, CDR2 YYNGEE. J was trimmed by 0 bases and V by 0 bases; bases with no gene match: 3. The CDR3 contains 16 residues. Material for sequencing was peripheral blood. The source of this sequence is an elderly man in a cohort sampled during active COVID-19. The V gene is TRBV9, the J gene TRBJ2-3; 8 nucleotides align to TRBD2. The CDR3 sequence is CASSVAVAGSTDTQYF. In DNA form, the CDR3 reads TGTGCCAGCAGCGTAGCGGTAGCGGGGAGCACAGATACGCAGTATTTT.